This T cell receptor (beta chain) was recovered during a study of blood T cell repertoires in COVID-19. Worth noting for this clone: Other DNA sequences of this sample code for an identical CDR3.

This table comes from immunoSEQ multiplex PCR, and its TCRdb copy is limited to in-frame clones, with some not included. The data contain about 210,000 clones, more than 75% of them seen just once; the ten biggest clones take up around 4.7%. This clonotype was sampled from a man under 40 with acute COVID-19. Sequencing was carried out using PBMCs or T cells enriched from blood (not recorded which).

The CDR3 nucleotides are TGTGCCAGCAGCCTAGGCGGGGGCCCCACAGATACGCAGTATTTT. Amino acid sequence: CASSLGGGPTDTQYF. The chain joins TRBV7-3 to TRBJ2-3; D may be TRBD2 (7 bases). The CDR3 length is 15 residues. Trimming cost V 5 bases and J 2 bases, with 14 bases left between them. Germline V lookup: CDR1 SGHTA, CDR2 FQGTGA.